This TCR beta chain was retrieved from a study of shared clonotypes between healthy human individuals. Study outcomes and limitations: Clonotype sharing among donors was thought likely to change with sequencing depth.

The V segment lost 0 bases and the J segment 4 bases; nucleotides outside the gene matches: 4. Germline V lookup: CDR1 SGDLS, CDR2 YYNGEE. The CDR3 length is 15 residues. The study separated CD4+ cells into CD45RA+ naive and CD45RA-negative memory subsets. It was 200 to 250 ng DNA, 25,000 to 35,000 T cell genomes, that sorted-subset replicate PCRs used. Assay: immunoSEQ multiplex PCR; the TCRdb copy retains only in-frame clones and omits some. The data hold 1,400,000 or so clones, with approximately 98.5% observed a single time. Comment on this clone: Its specificity is unknown. The identical CDR3 is also encoded by other nucleotide sequences in the sample.

The V call is TRBV9, the J call TRBJ1-1; 9 nucleotides match TRBD1. The sequencing sample was made of naive CD4+ T cells sorted from blood. Specified subset: CD45RA+ positively selected. The sequence was obtained from a man aged 25 to 45 in good health. CDR3 protein: CASSVGQGVSTEAFF. Written as DNA, the CDR3 is TGTGCCAGCAGCGTAGGACAGGGGGTTAGCACTGAAGCTTTCTTT.